This record concerns one T cell receptor (beta chain) sequence. This entry comes from a study of cytomegalovirus exposure and HLA in healthy donors. A multiplex PCR was run with 60 Vbeta primers and 13 Jbeta primers. Profiled with immunoSEQ multiplex PCR; TCRdb holds only in-frame clones, not every one. The data hold over 110,000 clones, with 75% to 85% observed a single time. Germline V gives CDR1 SGHRS, CDR2 YFSETQ. The CDR3 runs 14 residues. Between the trimmed V and J ends, which lost 4 bases and 0 bases, there was a span of 11 bases. Sequenced sample: PBMCs. This clonotype was sampled from a middle-aged woman in good health and CMV-seropositive. The V call is TRBV5-1, the J call TRBJ2-7; D uncertain. Here the CDR3 DNA reads TGCGCCAGCAGCGCTCAGGTTAGCTCCTACGAGCAGTACTTC. This encodes CASSAQVSSYEQYF.